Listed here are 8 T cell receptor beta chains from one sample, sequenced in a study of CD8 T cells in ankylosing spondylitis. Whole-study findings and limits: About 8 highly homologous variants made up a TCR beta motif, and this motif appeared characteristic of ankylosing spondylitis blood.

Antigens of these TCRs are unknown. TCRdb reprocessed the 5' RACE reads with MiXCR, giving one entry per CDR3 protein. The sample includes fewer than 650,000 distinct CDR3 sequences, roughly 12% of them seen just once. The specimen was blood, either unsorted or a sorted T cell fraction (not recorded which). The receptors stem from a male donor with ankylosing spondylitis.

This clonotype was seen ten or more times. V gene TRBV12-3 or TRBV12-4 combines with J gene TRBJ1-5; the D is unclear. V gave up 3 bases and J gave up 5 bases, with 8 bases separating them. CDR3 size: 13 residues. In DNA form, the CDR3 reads TGTGCCAGCAGTTTTGCTCAGTATCAGCCCCAGCATTTT. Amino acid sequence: CASSFAQYQPQHF.

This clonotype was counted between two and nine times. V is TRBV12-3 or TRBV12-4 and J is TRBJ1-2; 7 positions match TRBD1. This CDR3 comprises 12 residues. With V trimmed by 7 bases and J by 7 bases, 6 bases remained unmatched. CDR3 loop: CASNRQGSGYTF. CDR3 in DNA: TGTGCCAGCAACAGACAGGGTAGTGGCTACACCTTC.

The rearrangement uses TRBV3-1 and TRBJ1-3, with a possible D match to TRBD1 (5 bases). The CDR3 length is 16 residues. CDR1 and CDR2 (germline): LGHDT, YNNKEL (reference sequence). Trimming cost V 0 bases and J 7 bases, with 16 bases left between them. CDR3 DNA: TGTGCCAGCAGCCAAGATCCCCCAGGGAGCGGGAACACCATATATTTT. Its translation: CASSQDPPGSGNTIYF.

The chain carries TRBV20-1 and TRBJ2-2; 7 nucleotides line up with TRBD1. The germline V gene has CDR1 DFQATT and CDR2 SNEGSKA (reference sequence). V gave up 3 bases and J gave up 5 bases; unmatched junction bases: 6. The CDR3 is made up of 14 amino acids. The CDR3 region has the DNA TGCAGTGCTAGGGCTCCAGGGGGAACCGGGGAGCTGTTTTTT. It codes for CSARAPGGTGELFF.

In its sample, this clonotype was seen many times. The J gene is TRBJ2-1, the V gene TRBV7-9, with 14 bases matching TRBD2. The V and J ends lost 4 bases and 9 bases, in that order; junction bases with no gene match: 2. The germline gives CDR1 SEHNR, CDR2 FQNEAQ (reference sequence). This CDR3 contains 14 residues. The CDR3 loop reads CASSSGLAGVEQFF. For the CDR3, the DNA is TGTGCCAGCAGCTCGGGACTAGCGGGAGTTGAGCAGTTCTTC.

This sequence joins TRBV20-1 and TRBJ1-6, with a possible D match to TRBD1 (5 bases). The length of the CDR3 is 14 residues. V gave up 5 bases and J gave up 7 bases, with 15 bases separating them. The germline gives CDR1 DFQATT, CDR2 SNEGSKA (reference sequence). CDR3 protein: CSASGGAGNSPLHF. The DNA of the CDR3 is TGCAGTGCTTCTGGAGGGGCGGGGAATTCACCCCTCCACTTT.

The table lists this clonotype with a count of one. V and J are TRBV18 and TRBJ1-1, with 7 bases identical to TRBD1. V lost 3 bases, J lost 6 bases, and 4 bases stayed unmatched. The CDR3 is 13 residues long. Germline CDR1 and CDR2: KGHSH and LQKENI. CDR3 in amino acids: CASSPTGVAEAFF. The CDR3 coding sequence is TGTGCCAGCTCACCTACAGGGGTGGCTGAAGCTTTCTTT.

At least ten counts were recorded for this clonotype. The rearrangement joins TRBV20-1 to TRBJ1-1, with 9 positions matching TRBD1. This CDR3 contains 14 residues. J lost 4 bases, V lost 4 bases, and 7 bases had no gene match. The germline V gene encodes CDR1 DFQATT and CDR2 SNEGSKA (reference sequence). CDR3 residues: CSATPGQGGTEAFF. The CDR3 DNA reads TGCAGTGCTACCCCGGGACAGGGAGGCACTGAAGCTTTCTTT.